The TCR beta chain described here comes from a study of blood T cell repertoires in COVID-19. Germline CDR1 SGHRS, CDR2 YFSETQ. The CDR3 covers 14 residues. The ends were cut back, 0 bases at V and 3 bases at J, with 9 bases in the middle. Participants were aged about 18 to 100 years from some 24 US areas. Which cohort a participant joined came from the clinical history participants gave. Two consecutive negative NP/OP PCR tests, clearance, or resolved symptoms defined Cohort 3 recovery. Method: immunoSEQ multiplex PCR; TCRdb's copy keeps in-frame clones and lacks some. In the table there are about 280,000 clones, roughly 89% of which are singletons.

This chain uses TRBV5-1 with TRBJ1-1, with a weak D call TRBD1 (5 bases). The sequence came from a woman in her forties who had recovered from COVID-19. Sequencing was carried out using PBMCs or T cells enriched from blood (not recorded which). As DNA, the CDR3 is TGCGCCAGCAGCTTGGTCCAGGGTGACACTGAAGCTTTCTTT. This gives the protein CASSLVQGDTEAFF.